A single sample gave rise to the 14 T cell receptor beta chains below, sequenced in a study of PD-L1 blockade in urothelial cancer. Specified time point: pretreatment peripheral blood. Clones were read by immunoSEQ multiplex PCR, and TCRdb kept only the in-frame ones, dropping some. The sample lists 70,000 to 90,000 clones, about 85% occurring once. Sequences were derived from PBMCs, sampled around atezolizumab (anti-PD-L1) treatment. These receptors came from a man in his 60s with urothelial cancer.

This chain links TRBV2 with TRBJ1-2; 10 positions match TRBD1. V shed 5 bases, J shed 8 bases, and the junction held 5 bases outside the gene matches. The CDR3 totals 13 residues. Germline CDR1 SNHLY, CDR2 FYNNEI. The CDR3 protein is CASSLGTGDGYTF. The CDR3 DNA follows: TGTGCCAGCAGTCTTGGGACAGGGGACGGCTACACCTTC.

The chain uses TRBV4-1 and TRBJ2-1; TRBD2 matches at 8 bases. Germline CDR1 and CDR2: MGHRA and YSYEKL. V lost 6 bases to trimming and J lost 0 bases; unmatched junction nucleotides: 13. This CDR3 has 18 amino acids. The CDR3, as DNA: TGCGCCAGCAGACCTCTTTTCGGGAGGGAGAGCTCCTACAATGAGCAGTTCTTC. Translation: CASRPLFGRESSYNEQFF.

This rearrangement joins TRBV5-1 to TRBJ2-7; unclear D gene. With 0 bases removed from V and 3 bases from J, the gap between germline ends came to 4 bases. CDR3 length equals 12 residues. CDR1 SGHRS and CDR2 YFSETQ come from the germline V gene. CDR3 in amino acids: CASSLVFYEQYF. The DNA of the CDR3 is TGCGCCAGCAGCTTGGTATTCTACGAGCAGTACTTC.

This sequence joins TRBV23-1 and TRBJ1-4; D possibly corresponds to TRBD1 (5 bases). TRBV23-1 is an ORF for which the function is uncertain. This CDR3 is 15 amino acids long. V was trimmed by 7 bases and J by 7 bases, leaving 19 bases between them. CDR3 loop: CASTPARGEGEKLFF. CDR3 sequence (DNA): TGCGCCAGCACTCCCGCTCGGGGGGAAGGTGAAAAACTGTTTTTT.

This chain links TRBV10-3 with TRBJ2-1; D perhaps matches TRBD2 (5 bases). Germline V CDR1 and CDR2: ENHRY, SYGVKD. The CDR3 runs 13 residues. Trimming pared 3 bases from V and 9 bases from J, leaving 12 bases between. CDR3 sequence reads: CAISDVVSGEQFF. The DNA for the CDR3 is TGTGCCATCAGTGACGTCGTCAGCGGTGAGCAGTTCTTC.

The gene calls are TRBV7-3 and TRBJ2-3; 8 bases are a match to TRBD1. V shed 0 bases, J shed 6 bases, and the junction held 8 bases outside the gene matches. The CDR3 is 16 residues long. Germline CDR1 reads SGHTA; CDR2 reads FQGTGA. CDR3 sequence reads: CASSLTGTGSGDTQYF. The CDR3 DNA sequence: TGTGCCAGCAGCTTAACTGGGACAGGCTCGGGGGATACGCAGTATTTT.

This clone occurred a few times. This chain links TRBV10-3 with TRBJ2-2; D possibly corresponds to TRBD1 (6 bases). The CDR3 has 15 amino acids. Trimming took off 8 bases at V and 4 bases at J, with 17 bases between the two ends. CDR1 is ENHRY, CDR2 SYGVKD, per germline. CDR3 loop: CAIQRGSSLTGELFF. DNA for the CDR3: TGTGCCATCCAGAGGGGGTCCTCCCTCACCGGGGAGCTGTTTTTT.

V usage is TRBV7-2 and J usage is TRBJ1-6, with TRBD1 matching over 7 bases. V gave up 1 base and J gave up 4 bases; unmatched junction bases: 1. The CDR3 length is 15 residues. CDR1 and CDR2 (germline): SGHTA, FQGNSA. The CDR3 DNA follows: TGTGCCAGCAGCTTAGGGGGACAGTATAATTCACCCCTCCACTTT. Residues: CASSLGGQYNSPLHF.

About this clone: This sample includes further DNA sequences coding for the same CDR3. The V call is TRBV27, the J call TRBJ1-5, with D unclear. Deletions cut 4 bases from V and 6 bases from J, with 7 bases between. The CDR3 runs 12 residues. CDR1 is MNHEY and CDR2 is SMNVEV in the germline V gene (reference sequence). The CDR3 loop reads CASSSSGQPQHF. The CDR3 DNA reads as TGTGCCAGCAGTTCCAGTGGTCAGCCCCAGCATTTT.

The CDR3 sequence is CAISEAVYGYTF. The CDR3 DNA follows: TGTGCCATCAGTGAGGCAGTCTATGGCTACACCTTC. This chain links TRBV10-3 with TRBJ1-2; the D is unclear. The V gene's germline CDR1 is ENHRY and CDR2 SYGVKD. V was trimmed by 2 bases and J by 4 bases, leaving 5 bases between them. The CDR3 length is 12 residues.

The chain couples TRBV30 to TRBJ1-3; TRBD1 matches 7 bases. The V gene's germline CDR1 is GTSNPN and CDR2 SVGIG (reference sequence). The CDR3 contains 14 residues. Germline trimming cut 5 bases from V and 2 bases from J; bases unmatched to any gene: 6. CDR3 residues: CAWGGTDTGNTIYF. In nucleotides, the CDR3 is TGTGCCTGGGGCGGGACAGACACTGGAAACACCATATATTTT.

This chain connects TRBV19 to TRBJ1-2, with a possible D match to TRBD1 (5 bases). This CDR3 region has 12 residues. Per the germline V gene, CDR1 is LNHDA and CDR2 is SQIVND (reference sequence). V lost 3 bases and J lost 8, with 10 bases in between. The CDR3 DNA reads TGTGCCAGTAGTATCTCAGGGCGCGGCTACACCTTC. Its translation: CASSISGRGYTF.

The chain is built from TRBV29-1 and TRBJ1-5; maybe TRBD1 (5 bases). V lost 6 bases and J 0 bases, leaving 12 bases between the germline ends. Per germline, CDR1 SQVTM and CDR2 ANQGSEA. This CDR3 region has 14 residues. The CDR3 spells CSVMTEDSNQPQHF. CDR3 DNA: TGCAGCGTGATGACAGAAGATAGCAATCAGCCCCAGCATTTT.

The table lists this clone with a count of one. This chain uses TRBV5-1 with TRBJ1-2; 7 bases are shared with TRBD1. The CDR3 runs 15 residues. Germline CDR1 and CDR2: SGHRS and YFSETQ. With 4 bases clipped from V and 4 bases from J, the junction kept 10 bases outside the gene matches. The CDR3 sequence is CASSPEGAQTYGYTF. In DNA form, the CDR3 reads TGCGCCAGCAGCCCCGAGGGGGCGCAAACCTATGGCTACACCTTC.